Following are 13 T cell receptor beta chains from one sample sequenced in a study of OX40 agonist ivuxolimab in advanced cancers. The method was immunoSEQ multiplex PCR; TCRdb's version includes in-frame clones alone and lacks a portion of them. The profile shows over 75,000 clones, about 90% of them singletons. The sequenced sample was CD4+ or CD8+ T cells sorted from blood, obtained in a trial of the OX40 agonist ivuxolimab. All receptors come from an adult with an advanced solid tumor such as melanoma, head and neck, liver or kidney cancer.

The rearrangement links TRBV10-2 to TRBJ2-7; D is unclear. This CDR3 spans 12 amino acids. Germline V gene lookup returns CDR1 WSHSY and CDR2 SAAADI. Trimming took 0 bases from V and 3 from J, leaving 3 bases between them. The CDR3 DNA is TGCGCCAGCAGTGAGTCGCACTACGAGCAGTACTTC. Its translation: CASSESHYEQYF.

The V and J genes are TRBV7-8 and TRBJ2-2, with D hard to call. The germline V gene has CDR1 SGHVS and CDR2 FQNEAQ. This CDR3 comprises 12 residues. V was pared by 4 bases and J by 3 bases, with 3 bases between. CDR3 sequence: CASSSHTGELFF. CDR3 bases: TGTGCCAGCAGCTCGCACACCGGGGAGCTGTTTTTT. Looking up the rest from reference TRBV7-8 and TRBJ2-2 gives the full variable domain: GAGVSQSPRYKVAKRGQDVALRCDPISGHVSLFWYQQALGQGPEFLTYFQNEAQLDKSGLPSDRFFAERPEGSVSTLKIQRTQQEDSAVYLCASSSHTGELFFGEGSRLTVL.

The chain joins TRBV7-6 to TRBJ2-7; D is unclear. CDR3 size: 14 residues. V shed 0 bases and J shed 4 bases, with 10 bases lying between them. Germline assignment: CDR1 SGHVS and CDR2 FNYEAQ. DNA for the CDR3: TGTGCCAGCAGCTTAGCGCGAGGCGCATACGAGCAGTACTTC. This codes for CASSLARGAYEQYF.

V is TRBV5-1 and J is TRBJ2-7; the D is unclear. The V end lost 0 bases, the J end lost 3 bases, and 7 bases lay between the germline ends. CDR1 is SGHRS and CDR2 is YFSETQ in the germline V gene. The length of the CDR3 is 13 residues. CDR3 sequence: CASSLAPSYEQYF. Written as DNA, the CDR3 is TGCGCCAGCAGCTTGGCCCCCAGCTACGAGCAGTACTTC. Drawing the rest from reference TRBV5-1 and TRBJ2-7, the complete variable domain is KAGVTQTPRYLIKTRGQQVTLSCSPISGHRSVSWYQQTPGQGLQFLFEYFSETQRNKGNFPGRFSGRQFSNSRSEMNVSTLELGDSALYLCASSLAPSYEQYFGPGTRLTVT.

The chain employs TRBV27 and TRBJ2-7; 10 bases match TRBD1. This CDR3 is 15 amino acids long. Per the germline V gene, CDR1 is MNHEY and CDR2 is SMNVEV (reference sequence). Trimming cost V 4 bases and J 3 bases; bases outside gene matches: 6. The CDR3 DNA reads TGTGCCAGCAGTTGGTCGGGACAGGGGTTCTACGAGCAGTACTTC. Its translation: CASSWSGQGFYEQYF.

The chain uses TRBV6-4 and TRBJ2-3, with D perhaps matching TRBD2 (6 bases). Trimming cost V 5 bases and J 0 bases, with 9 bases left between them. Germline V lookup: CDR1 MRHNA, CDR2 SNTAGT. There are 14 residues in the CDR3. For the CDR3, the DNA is TGTGCCAGCAGTCCCGGGACTAGCACAGATACGCAGTATTTT. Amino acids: CASSPGTSTDTQYF.

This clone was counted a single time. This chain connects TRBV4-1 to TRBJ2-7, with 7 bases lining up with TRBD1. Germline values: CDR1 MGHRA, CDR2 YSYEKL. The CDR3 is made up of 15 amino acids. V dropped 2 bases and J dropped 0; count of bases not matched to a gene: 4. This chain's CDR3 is CASSQLGQTSYEQYF. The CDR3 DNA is TGCGCCAGCAGCCAACTGGGACAGACCTCCTACGAGCAGTACTTC.

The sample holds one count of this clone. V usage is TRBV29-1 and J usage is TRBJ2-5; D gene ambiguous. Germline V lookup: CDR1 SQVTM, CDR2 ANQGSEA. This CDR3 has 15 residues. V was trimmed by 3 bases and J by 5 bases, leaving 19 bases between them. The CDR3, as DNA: TGCAGCGTTGAGGAACCGTGGACCGAGCATGAGACCCAGTACTTC. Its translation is CSVEEPWTEHETQYF.

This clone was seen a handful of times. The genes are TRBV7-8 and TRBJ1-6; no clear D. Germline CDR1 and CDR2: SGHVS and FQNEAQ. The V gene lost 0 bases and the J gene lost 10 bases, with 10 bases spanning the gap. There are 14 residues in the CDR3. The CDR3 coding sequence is TGTGCCAGCAGCTTAGCACCTGCTCAGTCACCCCTCCACTTT. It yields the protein CASSLAPAQSPLHF.

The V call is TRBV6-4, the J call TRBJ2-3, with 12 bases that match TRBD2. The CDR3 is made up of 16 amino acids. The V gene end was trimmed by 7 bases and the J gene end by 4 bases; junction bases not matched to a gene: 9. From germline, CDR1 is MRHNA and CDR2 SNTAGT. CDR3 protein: CASKRGTSGQPDTQYF. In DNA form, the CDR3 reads TGTGCCAGCAAGAGGGGGACTAGCGGGCAGCCAGATACGCAGTATTTT.

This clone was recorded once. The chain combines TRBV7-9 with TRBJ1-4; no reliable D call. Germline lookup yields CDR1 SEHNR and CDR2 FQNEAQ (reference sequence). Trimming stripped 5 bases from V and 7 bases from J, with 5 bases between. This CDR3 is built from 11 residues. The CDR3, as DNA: TGTGCCAGCAGCCGAGGTGAAAAACTGTTTTTT. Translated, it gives CASSRGEKLFF.

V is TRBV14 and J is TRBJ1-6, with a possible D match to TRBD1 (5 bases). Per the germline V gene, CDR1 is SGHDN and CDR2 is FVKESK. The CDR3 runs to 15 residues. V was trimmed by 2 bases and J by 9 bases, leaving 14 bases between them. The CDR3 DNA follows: TGTGCCAGCAGCCAATATAGACCAGGGTTTTCACCCCTCCACTTT. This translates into CASSQYRPGFSPLHF.

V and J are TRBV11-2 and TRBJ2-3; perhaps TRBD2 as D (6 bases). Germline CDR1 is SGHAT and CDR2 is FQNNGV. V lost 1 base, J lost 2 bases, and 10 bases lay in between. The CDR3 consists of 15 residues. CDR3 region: CASSLAGRNTDTQYF. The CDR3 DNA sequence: TGTGCCAGCAGCTTAGCGGGGAGGAACACAGATACGCAGTATTTT.